The 3 T cell receptor beta chains below come from one sample, sequenced in a study of graft-versus-host responses after intestinal transplantation. Responders labeled with CFSE (approximately 200,000) were plated with approximately 200,000 irradiated, violet-dye-labeled stimulators. The assay was immunoSEQ multiplex PCR, and TCRdb's table has in-frame clones only and misses some. The repertoire holds about 21,000 clones, with approximately 40% as singletons. The input for sequencing was alloreactive CD8+ T cells from a mixed lymphocyte reaction culture, taken before intestinal transplant. The subset denotes: CFSE-low proliferating T cells sorted from approximately 6-day pre-transplant mixed lymphocyte reaction (GvH or HvG direction). The receptors derive from a human patient who received an intestinal transplant.

This clone was observed a single time. The chain's CDR3 is CASSFWGARATNEKLFF. The CDR3 nucleotides are TGTGCCAGCAGCTTCTGGGGGGCGCGGGCAACTAATGAAAAACTGTTTTTT. The V and J genes are TRBV7-9 and TRBJ1-4; tentatively, D is TRBD1 (6 bases). Trimming took off 3 bases at V and 0 bases at J, with 14 bases between the two ends. Germline V gene sequence: CDR1 SEHNR, CDR2 FQNEAQ (reference sequence). The CDR3 spans 17 residues. Full variable domain (missing parts from reference TRBV7-9 and TRBJ1-4): DTGVSQNPRHKITKRGQNVTFRCDPISEHNRLYWYRQTLGQGPEFLTYFQNEAQLEKSRLLSDRFSAERPKGSFSTLEIQRTEQGDSAMYLCASSFWGARATNEKLFFGSGTQLSVL.

This clone qualifies as medium-sized. The gene calls are TRBV10-1 and TRBJ1-3; D is perhaps TRBD1 (6 bases). From germline, CDR1 is WNHNN and CDR2 SYGVQD (reference sequence). There are 13 residues in the CDR3. V was trimmed by 9 bases and J by 8 bases, leaving 17 bases between them. This chain's CDR3 is CARKQDSGDTIYF. Here the CDR3 DNA reads TGCGCCAGGAAACAGGACAGCGGGGACACCATATATTTT.

The chain carries TRBV28 and TRBJ2-7, with D hard to call. In germline, CDR1 is MDHEN, CDR2 SYDVKM. V lost 7 bases, J lost 4 bases, and 11 bases lay in between. There are 12 residues in the CDR3. The CDR3 DNA reads as TGTGCCAGCACCGACGGCCCTTACGAGCAGTACTTC. Translated, it gives CASTDGPYEQYF.